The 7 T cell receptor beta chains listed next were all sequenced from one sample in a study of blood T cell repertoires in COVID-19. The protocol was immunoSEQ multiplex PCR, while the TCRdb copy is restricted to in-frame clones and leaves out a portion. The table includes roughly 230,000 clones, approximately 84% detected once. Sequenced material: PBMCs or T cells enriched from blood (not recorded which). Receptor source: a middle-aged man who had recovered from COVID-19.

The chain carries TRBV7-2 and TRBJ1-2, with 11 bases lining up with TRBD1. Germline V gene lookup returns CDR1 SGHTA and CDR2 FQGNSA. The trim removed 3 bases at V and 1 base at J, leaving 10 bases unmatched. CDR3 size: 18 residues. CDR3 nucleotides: TGTGCCAGCAGCTTCCTACCGGGACAGGGGGGGTATAACTATGGCTACACCTTC. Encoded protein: CASSFLPGQGGYNYGYTF.

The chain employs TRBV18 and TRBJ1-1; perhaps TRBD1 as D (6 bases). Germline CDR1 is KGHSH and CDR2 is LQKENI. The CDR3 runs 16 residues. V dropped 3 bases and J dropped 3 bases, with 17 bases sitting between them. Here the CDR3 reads CASSPDSTGRYTEAFF. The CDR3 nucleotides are TGTGCCAGCTCACCTGATTCGACAGGCCGATACACTGAAGCTTTCTTT. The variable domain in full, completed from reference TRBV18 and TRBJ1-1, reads NAGVMQNPRHLVRRRGQEARLRCSPMKGHSHVYWYRQLPEEGLKFMVYLQKENIIDESGMPKERFSAEFPKEGPSILRIQQVVRGDSAAYFCASSPDSTGRYTEAFFGQGTRLTVV.

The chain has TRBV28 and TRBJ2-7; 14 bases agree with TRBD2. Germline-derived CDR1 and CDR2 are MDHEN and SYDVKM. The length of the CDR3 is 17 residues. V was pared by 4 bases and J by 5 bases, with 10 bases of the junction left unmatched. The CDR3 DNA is TGTGCCAGCAGTTCATCCGGGACTAGCGGGAGCCCCCACGAGCAGTACTTC. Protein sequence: CASSSSGTSGSPHEQYF.

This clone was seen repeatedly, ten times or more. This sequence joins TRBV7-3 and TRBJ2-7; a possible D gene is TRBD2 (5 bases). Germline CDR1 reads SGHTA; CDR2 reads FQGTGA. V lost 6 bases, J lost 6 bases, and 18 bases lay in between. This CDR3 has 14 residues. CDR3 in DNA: TGTGCCAGCAGGCAGCAGCCTAGCTTCGGCGAGCAGTACTTC. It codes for CASRQQPSFGEQYF.

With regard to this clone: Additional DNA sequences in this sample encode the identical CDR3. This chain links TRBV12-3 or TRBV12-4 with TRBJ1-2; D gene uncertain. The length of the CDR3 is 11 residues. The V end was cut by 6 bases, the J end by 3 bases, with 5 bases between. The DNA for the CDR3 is TGTGCCAGCAGCCGGGACTATGGCTACACCTTC. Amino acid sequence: CASSRDYGYTF.

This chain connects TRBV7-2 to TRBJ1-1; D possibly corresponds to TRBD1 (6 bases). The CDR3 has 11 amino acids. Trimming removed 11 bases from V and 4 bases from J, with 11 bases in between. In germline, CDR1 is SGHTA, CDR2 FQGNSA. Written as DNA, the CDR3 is TGTACCCCAGGGGCAGGCACTGAAGCTTTCTTT. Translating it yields CTPGAGTEAFF.

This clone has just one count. CDR3 protein: CASSPDSSTRNTIYF. DNA of the CDR3: TGTGCCAGCTCCCCAGACAGCAGTACCCGAAACACCATATATTTT. The chain combines TRBV18 with TRBJ1-3, with D possibly TRBD1 on 5 matching bases. Trimming took off 6 bases at V and 5 bases at J, with 17 bases between the two ends. The germline V gene has CDR1 KGHSH and CDR2 LQKENI. The CDR3 sequence is 15 residues long.